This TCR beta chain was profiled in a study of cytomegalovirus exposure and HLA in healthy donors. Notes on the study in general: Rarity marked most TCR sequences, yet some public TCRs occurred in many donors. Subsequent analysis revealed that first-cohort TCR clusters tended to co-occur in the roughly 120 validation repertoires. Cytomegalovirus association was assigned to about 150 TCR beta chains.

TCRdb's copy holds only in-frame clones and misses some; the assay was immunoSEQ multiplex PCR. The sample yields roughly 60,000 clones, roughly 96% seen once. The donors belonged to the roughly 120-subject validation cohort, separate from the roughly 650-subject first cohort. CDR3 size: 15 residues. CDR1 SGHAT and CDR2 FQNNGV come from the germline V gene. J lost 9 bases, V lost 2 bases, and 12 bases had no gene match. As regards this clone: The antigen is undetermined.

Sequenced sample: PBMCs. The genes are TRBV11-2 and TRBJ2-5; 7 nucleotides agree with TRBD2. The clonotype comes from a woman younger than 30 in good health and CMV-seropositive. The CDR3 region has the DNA TGTGCCAGCAGCTTATTCGGCGGGAGTAATGAGGCCCAGTACTTC. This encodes CASSLFGGSNEAQYF.